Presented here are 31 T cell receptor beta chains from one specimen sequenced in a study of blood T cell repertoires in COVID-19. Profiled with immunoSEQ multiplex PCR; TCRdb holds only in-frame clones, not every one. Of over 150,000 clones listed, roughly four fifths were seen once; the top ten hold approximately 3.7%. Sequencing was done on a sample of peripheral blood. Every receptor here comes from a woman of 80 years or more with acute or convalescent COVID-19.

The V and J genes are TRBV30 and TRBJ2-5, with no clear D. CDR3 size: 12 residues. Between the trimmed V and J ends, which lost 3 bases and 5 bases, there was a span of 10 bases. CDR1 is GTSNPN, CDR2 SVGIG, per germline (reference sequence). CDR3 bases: TGTGCCTGGAGCGCCCACATGGAGACCCAGTACTTC. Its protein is CAWSAHMETQYF.

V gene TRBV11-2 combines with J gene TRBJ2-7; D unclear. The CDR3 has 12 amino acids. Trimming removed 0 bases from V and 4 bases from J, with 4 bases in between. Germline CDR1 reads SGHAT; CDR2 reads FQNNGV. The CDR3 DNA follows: TGTGCCAGCAGCTTAGATATGTACGAGCAGTACTTC. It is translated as CASSLDMYEQYF.

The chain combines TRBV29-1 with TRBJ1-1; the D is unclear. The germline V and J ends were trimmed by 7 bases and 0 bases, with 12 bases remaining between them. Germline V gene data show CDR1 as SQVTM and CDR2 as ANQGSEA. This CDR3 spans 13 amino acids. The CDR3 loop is CSASGVVNTEAFF. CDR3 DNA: TGCAGCGCATCCGGTGTGGTGAACACTGAAGCTTTCTTT.

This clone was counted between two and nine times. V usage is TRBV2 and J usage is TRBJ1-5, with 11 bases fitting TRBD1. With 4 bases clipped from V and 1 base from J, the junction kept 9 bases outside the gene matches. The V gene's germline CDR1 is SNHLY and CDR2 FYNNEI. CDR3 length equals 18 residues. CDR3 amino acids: CASSGRGTGGRSNQPQHF. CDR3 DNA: TGTGCCAGCAGTGGAAGGGGGACAGGGGGAAGAAGCAATCAGCCCCAGCATTTT.

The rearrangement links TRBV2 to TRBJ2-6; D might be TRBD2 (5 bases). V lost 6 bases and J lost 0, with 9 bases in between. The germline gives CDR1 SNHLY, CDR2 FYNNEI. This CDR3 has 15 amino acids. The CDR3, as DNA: TGTGCCAGCAGGCCCCTAGCCTCTGGGGCCAACGTCCTGACTTTC. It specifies CASRPLASGANVLTF.

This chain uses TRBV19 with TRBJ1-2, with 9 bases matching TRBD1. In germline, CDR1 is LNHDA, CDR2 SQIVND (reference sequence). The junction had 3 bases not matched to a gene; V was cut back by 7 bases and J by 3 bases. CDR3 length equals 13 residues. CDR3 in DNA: TGTGCCAGTAAGGGACAGGGAGACTATGGCTACACCTTC. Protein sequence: CASKGQGDYGYTF.

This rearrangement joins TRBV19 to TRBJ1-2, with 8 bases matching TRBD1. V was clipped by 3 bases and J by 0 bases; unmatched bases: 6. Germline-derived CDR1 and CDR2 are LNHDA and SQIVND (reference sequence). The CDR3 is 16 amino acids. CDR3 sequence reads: CASSIGTGPANYGYTF. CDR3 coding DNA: TGTGCCAGTAGTATTGGGACAGGACCCGCTAACTATGGCTACACCTTC.

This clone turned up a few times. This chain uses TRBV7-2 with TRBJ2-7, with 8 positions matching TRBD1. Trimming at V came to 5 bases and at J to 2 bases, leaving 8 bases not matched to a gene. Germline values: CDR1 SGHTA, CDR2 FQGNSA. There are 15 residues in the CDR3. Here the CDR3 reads CASSLTGDFTYEQYF. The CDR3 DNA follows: TGTGCCAGCAGCCTGACAGGGGACTTCACCTACGAGCAGTACTTC.

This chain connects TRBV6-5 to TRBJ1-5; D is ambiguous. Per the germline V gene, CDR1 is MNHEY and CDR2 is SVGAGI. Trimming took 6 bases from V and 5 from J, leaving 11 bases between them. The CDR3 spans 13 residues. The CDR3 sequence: CASRGTVYQPQHF. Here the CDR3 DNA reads TGTGCCAGCAGGGGTACAGTGTATCAGCCCCAGCATTTT.

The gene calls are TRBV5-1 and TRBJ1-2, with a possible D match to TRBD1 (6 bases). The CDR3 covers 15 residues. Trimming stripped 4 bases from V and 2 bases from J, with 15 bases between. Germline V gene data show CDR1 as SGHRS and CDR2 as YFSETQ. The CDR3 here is CASSDAQGRNYGYTF. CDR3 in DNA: TGCGCCAGCAGCGATGCACAGGGACGAAACTATGGCTACACCTTC.

In DNA, the CDR3 is TGCGCCAGCACCGACGACAGGGGAGCGGGCACTGAAGCTTTCTTT. This sequence encodes CASTDDRGAGTEAFF. The V and J genes are TRBV5-1 and TRBJ1-1, with TRBD1 matching 8 bases. This CDR3 is 15 amino acids long. The germline V gene has CDR1 SGHRS and CDR2 YFSETQ. V gave up 6 bases and J gave up 4 bases; unmatched junction bases: 11.

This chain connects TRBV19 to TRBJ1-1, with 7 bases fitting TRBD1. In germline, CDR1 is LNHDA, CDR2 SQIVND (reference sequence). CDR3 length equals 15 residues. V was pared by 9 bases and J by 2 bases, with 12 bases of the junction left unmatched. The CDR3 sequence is CASRVGDRDNTEAFF. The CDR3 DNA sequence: TGTGCCAGCCGAGTAGGGGACAGAGACAACACTGAAGCTTTCTTT.

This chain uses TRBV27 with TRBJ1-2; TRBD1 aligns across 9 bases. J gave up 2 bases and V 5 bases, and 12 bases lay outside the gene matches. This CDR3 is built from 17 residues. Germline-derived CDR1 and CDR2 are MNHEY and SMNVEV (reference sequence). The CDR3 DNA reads TGTGCCAGCAGTCCCGGGACAGGGCGGCGGGCCAACTATGGCTACACCTTC. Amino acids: CASSPGTGRRANYGYTF.

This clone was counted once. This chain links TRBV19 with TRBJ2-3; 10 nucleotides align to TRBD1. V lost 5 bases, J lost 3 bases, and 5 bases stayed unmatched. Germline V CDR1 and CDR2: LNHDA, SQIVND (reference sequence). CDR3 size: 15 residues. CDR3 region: CASSSPGQGTDTQYF. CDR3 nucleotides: TGTGCCAGTAGTTCCCCGGGACAGGGGACAGATACGCAGTATTTT.

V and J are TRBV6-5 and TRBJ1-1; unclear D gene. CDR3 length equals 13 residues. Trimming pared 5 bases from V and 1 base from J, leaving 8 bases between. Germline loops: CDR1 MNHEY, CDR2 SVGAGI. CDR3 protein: CASSPGWNTEAFF. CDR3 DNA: TGTGCCAGCAGTCCCGGTTGGAACACTGAAGCTTTCTTT.

The CDR3, as DNA: TGTGCCAGCAGCGCCCACGGAGAGAATCAGCCCCAGCATTTT. Its translation is CASSAHGENQPQHF. The V call is TRBV3-1 (or the pseudogene TRBV3-2), the J call TRBJ1-5; D is unresolved. The germline CDR1 and CDR2 sequences are LGHDT and YNNKEL (reference sequence). The CDR3 extends over 14 amino acids. Trimming shortened V by 5 bases and J by 4 bases, and 12 bases separated the two germline ends.

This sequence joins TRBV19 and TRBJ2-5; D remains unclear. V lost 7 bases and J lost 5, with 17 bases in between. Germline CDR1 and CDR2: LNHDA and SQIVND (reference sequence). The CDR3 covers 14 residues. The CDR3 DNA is TGTGCCAGTACCCCTAGGTGGTTTGAGGAGACCCAGTACTTC. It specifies CASTPRWFEETQYF.

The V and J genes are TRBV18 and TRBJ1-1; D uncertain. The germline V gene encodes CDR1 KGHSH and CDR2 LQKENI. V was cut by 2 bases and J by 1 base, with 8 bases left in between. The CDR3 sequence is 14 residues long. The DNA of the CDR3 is TGTGCCAGCTCACCAGAGATAACGAACACTGAAGCTTTCTTT. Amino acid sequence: CASSPEITNTEAFF.

CDR3 sequence (DNA): TGTGCTAGTGCTCTAGGCCCAGGGGGCCCCTACGAGCAGTACTTC. It translates to CASALGPGGPYEQYF. The chain is built from TRBV12-5 and TRBJ2-7, with TRBD1 matching over 8 bases. The V segment lost 7 bases and the J segment 2 bases; nucleotides outside the gene matches: 10. Germline V gene sequence: CDR1 LGHNT, CDR2 FRNRAP. This CDR3 has 15 amino acids.

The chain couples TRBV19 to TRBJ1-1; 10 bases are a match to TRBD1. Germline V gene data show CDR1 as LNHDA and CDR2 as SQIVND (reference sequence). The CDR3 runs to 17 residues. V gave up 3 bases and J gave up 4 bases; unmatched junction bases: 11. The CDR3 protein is CASSIRDRGRLGTEAFF. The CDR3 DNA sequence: TGTGCCAGTAGTATCCGGGACAGGGGACGGCTGGGCACTGAAGCTTTCTTT. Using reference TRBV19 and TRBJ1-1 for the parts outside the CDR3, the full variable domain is DGGITQSPKYLFRKEGQNVTLSCEQNLNHDAMYWYRQDPGQGLRLIYYSQIVNDFQKGDIAEGYSVSREKKESFPLTVTSAQKNPTAFYLCASSIRDRGRLGTEAFFGQGTRLTVV.

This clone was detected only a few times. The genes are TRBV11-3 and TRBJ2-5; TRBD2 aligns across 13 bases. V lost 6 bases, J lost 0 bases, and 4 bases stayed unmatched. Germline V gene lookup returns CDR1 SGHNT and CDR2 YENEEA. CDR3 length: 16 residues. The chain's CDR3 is CASSRGLAGDQETQYF. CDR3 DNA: TGTGCCAGCAGTCGAGGACTAGCGGGGGACCAAGAGACCCAGTACTTC.

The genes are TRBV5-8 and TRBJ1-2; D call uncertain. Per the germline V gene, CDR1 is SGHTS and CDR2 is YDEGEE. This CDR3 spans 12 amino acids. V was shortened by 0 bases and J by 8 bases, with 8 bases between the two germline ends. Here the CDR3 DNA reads TGTGCCAGCAGCTTGGTGTCAGGCGGCTACACCTTC. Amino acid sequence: CASSLVSGGYTF.

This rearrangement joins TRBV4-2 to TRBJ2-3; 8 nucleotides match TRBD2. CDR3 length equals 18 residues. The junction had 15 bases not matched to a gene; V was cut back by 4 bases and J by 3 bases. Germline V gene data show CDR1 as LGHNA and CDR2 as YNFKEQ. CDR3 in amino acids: CASSRGGRSSGLTDTQYF. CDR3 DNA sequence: TGTGCCAGCAGCCGCGGCGGGCGGTCTAGCGGGCTTACAGATACGCAGTATTTT.

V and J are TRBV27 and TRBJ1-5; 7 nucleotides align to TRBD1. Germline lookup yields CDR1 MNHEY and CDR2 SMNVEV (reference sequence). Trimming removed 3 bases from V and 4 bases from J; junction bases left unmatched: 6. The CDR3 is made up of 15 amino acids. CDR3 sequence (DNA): TGTGCCAGCAGTTTCTCCGGGACAGTAAATCAGCCCCAGCATTTT. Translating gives CASSFSGTVNQPQHF.

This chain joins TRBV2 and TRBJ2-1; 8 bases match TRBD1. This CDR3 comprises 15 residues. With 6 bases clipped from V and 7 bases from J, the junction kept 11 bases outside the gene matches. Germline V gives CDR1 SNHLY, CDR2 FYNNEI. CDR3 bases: TGTGCCAGCAGCTCCGACAGGGGTGTAGTGAATGAGCAGTTCTTC. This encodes CASSSDRGVVNEQFF. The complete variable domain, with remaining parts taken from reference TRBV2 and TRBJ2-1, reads EPEVTQTPSHQVTQMGQEVILRCVPISNHLYFYWYRQILGQKVEFLVSFYNNEISEKSEIFDDQFSVERPDGSNFTLKIRSTKLEDSAMYFCASSSDRGVVNEQFFGPGTRLTVL.

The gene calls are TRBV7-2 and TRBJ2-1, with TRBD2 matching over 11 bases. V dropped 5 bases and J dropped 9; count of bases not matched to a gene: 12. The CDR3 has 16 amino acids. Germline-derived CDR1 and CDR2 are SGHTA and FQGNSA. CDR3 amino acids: CASSPPSGRRMGEQFF. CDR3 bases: TGTGCCAGCAGCCCTCCTAGCGGGAGGAGGATGGGTGAGCAGTTCTTC.

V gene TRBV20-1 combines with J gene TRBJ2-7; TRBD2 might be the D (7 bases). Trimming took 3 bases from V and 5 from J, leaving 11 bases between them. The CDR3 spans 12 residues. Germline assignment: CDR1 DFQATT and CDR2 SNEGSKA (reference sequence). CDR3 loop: CSASRGGDEQYF. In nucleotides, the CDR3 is TGCAGTGCTAGTAGGGGGGGGGACGAGCAGTACTTC.

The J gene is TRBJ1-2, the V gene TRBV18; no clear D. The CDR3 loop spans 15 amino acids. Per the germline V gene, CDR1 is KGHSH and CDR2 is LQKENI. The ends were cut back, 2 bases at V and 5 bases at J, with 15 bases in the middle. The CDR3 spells CASSPGSPRGYGYTF. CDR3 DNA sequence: TGTGCCAGCTCACCAGGGTCCCCCCGAGGATATGGCTACACCTTC.

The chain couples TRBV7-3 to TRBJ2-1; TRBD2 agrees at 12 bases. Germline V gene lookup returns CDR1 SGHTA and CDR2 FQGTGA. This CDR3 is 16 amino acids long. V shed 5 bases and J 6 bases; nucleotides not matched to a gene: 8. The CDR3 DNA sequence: TGTGCCAGCAGCCTTGGCAGACTAGCGGGGGCCAATGAGCAGTTCTTC. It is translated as CASSLGRLAGANEQFF. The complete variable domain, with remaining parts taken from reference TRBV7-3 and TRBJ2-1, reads GAGVSQTPSNKVTEKGKYVELRCDPISGHTALYWYRQSLGQGPEFLIYFQGTGAADDSGLPNDRFFAVRPEGSVSTLKIQRTERGDSAVYLCASSLGRLAGANEQFFGPGTRLTVL.

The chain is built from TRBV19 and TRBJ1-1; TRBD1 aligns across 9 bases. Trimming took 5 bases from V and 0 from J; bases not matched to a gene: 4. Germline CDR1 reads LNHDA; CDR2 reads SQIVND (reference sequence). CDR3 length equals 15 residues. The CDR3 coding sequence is TGTGCCAGTAGTGACAGGGGGATGGTGAACACTGAAGCTTTCTTT. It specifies CASSDRGMVNTEAFF.

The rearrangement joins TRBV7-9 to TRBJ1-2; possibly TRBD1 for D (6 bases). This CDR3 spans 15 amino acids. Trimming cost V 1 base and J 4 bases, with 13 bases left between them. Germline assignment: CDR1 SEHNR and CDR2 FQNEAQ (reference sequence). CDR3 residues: CASSLGQASGYGYTF. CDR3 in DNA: TGTGCCAGCAGCTTAGGACAGGCCTCGGGCTATGGCTACACCTTC.